These 15 T cell receptor beta chains came from one sample sequenced in a study of T-cell reconstitution after alpha-beta-depleted transplantation in children. TCRbeta library preparation incorporated unique molecular identifiers. TCRdb recomputed calls from the PCR reads with MiXCR, one row per CDR3 protein. The sample has about 500,000 distinct CDR3 sequences; approximately 32% are singletons. The input for sequencing was PBMCs from the stem cell graft donor, taken from the stem cell graft. The receptor source for this set is a human donor who donated a stem cell graft to a child with aplastic anemia.

This clonotype was counted between two and nine times. The chain has TRBV20-1 and TRBJ2-2; 11 bases are a match to TRBD2. The V gene's germline CDR1 is DFQATT and CDR2 SNEGSKA (reference sequence). V lost 0 bases and J lost 4; bases outside the gene matches: 7. The CDR3 is 17 amino acids. CDR3: CSARDLAGGGGTGELFF. CDR3 sequence (DNA): TGCAGTGCTAGAGATCTAGCGGGAGGAGGCGGCACCGGGGAGCTGTTTTTT.

This clonotype was seen a few times. V is TRBV12-3 or TRBV12-4 and J is TRBJ1-5; 7 bases align to TRBD1. The CDR3 is 16 residues long. The junction had 5 bases not matched to a gene; V was cut back by 3 bases and J by 0 bases. DNA of the CDR3: TGTGCCAGCAGTTTGGGACAGATCTATAGCAATCAGCCCCAGCATTTT. It yields the protein CASSLGQIYSNQPQHF.

This clonotype occurred a few times. The chain joins TRBV18 to TRBJ1-5; D may be TRBD1 (6 bases). Trimming took 6 bases from V and 10 from J, leaving 19 bases between them. This CDR3 is built from 14 residues. Germline-derived CDR1 and CDR2 are KGHSH and LQKENI. CDR3 bases: TGTGCCAGCTCGCGCGGACAGCTCAGGGAACCCCAGCATTTT. Its protein product is CASSRGQLREPQHF.

This clonotype occurred a few times. The rearrangement uses TRBV10-1 and TRBJ2-1; 12 positions agree with TRBD2. In germline, CDR1 is WNHNN, CDR2 SYGVQD (reference sequence). The junction had 6 bases not matched to a gene; V was cut back by 3 bases and J by 6 bases. The length of the CDR3 is 16 residues. The CDR3 loop reads CASSDEGLAGPNEQFF. The CDR3 nucleotides read TGCGCCAGCAGTGATGAGGGACTAGCGGGCCCCAATGAGCAGTTCTTC.

The chain combines TRBV7-2 with TRBJ2-3, with D uncertain. This CDR3 is 12 amino acids long. Germline CDR1 reads SGHTA; CDR2 reads FQGNSA. Trimming left V 5 bases short and J 7 bases short, with 10 bases between. CDR3 nucleotides: TGTGCCAGCAGCCCGAGCAGGAATACGCAGTATTTT. This encodes CASSPSRNTQYF.

The CDR3 loop is CASSQDVRTAYNEQFF. The CDR3, as DNA: TGCGCCAGCAGCCAAGATGTGAGGACAGCTTACAATGAGCAGTTCTTC. V is TRBV4-3 and J is TRBJ2-1, with D maybe TRBD1 (6 bases). The CDR3 is made up of 16 amino acids. Per the germline V gene, CDR1 is LGHNA and CDR2 is YSLEER. With 0 bases removed from V and 4 bases from J, the gap between germline ends came to 13 bases.

The rearrangement joins TRBV21-1 to TRBJ2-5; TRBD1, the table's D call, lacks a check against the DNA. TRBV21-1 is a pseudogene. CDR3 size: 17 residues. CDR3 loop: CASSKSPWTEIQETQYF. As DNA, the CDR3 is TGTGCCAGCAGCAAATCTCCGTGGACAGAAATTCAAGAGACCCAGTACTTC.

The V gene is TRBV12-3 or TRBV12-4, the J gene TRBJ2-5, with 10 bases matching TRBD1. The CDR3 runs to 17 residues. The junction had 11 bases not matched to a gene; V was cut back by 2 bases and J by 5 bases. The CDR3, as DNA: TGTGCCAGCAGTTTATCCACTCCCTGGACAGGGGGGGAGACCCAGTACTTC. It encodes CASSLSTPWTGGETQYF.

The CDR3 region is CASSFSSGPLNTEAFF. Written as DNA, the CDR3 is TGTGCCAGCAGTTTTTCGTCGGGACCCTTGAACACTGAAGCTTTCTTT. This chain connects TRBV27 to TRBJ1-1; possible D gene TRBD1, 5 bases. CDR3 length: 16 residues. The V end was cut by 3 bases, the J end by 0 bases, with 14 bases between. Germline V CDR1 and CDR2: MNHEY, SMNVEV (reference sequence).

This clonotype was counted a few times. The rearrangement joins TRBV20-1 to TRBJ2-7; 12 bases match TRBD2. CDR3 size: 19 residues. Germline CDR1 reads DFQATT; CDR2 reads SNEGSKA (reference sequence). Trimming took 4 bases from V and 4 from J; bases not matched to a gene: 20. CDR3 loop: CSATYTSGRQFWSLYEQYF. CDR3 DNA sequence: TGCAGTGCTACCTACACTAGCGGGAGGCAGTTTTGGAGTTTGTACGAGCAGTACTTC.

CDR3 protein: CASSVGSSGTDTQYF. The CDR3, as DNA: TGTGCCAGCAGCGTAGGTTCTAGCGGCACAGATACGCAGTATTTT. The chain carries TRBV9 and TRBJ2-3; possible D gene TRBD2, 6 bases. The CDR3 runs 15 residues. The germline gives CDR1 SGDLS, CDR2 YYNGEE. V was pared by 0 bases and J by 1 base, with 9 bases between.

This clonotype was observed a handful of times. This chain links TRBV5-6 with TRBJ2-7, with 8 bases identical to TRBD1. V shed 6 bases and J 6 bases; nucleotides not matched to a gene: 11. CDR3 size: 14 residues. In germline, CDR1 is SGHDT, CDR2 YYEEEE. CDR3 protein: CASTGRDRRLEQYV. In nucleotides, the CDR3 is TGTGCCAGCACCGGACGGGACAGGCGGCTCGAGCAGTACGTC.

This clonotype appeared a few times. The rearrangement joins TRBV29-1 to TRBJ2-3; D is possibly TRBD2 (5 bases). The V and J ends lost 2 bases and 1 base respectively, with 13 bases between them. In germline, CDR1 is SQVTM, CDR2 ANQGSEA. There are 15 residues in the CDR3. CDR3 coding DNA: TGCAGCGTTGAAATGGGGAGAGACGGCACAGATACGCAGTATTTT. It codes for CSVEMGRDGTDTQYF.

The chain combines TRBV7-2 with TRBJ2-2; TRBD1 matches 9 bases. This CDR3 is 17 amino acids long. V lost 5 bases to trimming and J lost 6 bases; unmatched junction nucleotides: 13. CDR1 SGHTA and CDR2 FQGNSA come from the germline V gene. CDR3 in amino acids: CASSRTNRGRRAGELFF. The CDR3 DNA follows: TGTGCCAGCAGCAGGACCAACAGGGGGCGGAGGGCCGGGGAGCTGTTTTTT.

The rearrangement links TRBV18 to TRBJ2-7, with 7 bases fitting TRBD1. From germline, CDR1 is KGHSH and CDR2 LQKENI. With 4 bases clipped from V and 6 bases from J, the junction kept 3 bases outside the gene matches. CDR3 length equals 12 residues. Here the CDR3 reads CASSLTGAEQYV. Written as DNA, the CDR3 is TGTGCCAGCTCACTCACAGGGGCCGAGCAGTACGTC.